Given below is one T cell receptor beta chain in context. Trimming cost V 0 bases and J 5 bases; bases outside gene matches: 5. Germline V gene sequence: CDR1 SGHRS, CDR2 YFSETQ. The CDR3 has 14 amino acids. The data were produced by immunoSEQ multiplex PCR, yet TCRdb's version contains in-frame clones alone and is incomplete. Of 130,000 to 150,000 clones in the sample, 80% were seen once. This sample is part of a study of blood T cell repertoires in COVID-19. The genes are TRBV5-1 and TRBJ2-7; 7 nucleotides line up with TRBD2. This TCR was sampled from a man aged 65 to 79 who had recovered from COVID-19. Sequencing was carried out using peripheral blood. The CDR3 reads CASSLVGGPNEQYF. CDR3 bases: TGCGCCAGCAGCTTGGTGGGAGGGCCCAACGAGCAGTACTTC.